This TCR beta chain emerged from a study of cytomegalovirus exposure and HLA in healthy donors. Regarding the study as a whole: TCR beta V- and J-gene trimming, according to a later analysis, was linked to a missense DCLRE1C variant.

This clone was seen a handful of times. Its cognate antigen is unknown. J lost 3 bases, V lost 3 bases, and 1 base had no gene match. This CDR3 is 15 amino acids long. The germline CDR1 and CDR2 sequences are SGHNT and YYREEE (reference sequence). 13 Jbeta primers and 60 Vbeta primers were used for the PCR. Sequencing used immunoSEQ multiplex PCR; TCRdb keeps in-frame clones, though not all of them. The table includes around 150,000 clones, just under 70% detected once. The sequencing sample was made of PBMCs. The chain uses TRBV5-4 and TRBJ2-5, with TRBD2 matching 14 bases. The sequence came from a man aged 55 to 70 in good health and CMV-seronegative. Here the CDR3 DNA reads TGTGCCAGCAGCTGGGGACTAGCGGGAGAAGAGACCCAGTACTTC. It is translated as CASSWGLAGEETQYF.